The rows below give T cell receptor beta chains drawn from one sample of a study of chemoradiotherapy in HPV16-positive cancers. Here immunoSEQ multiplex PCR was the method, and the copy in TCRdb shows in-frame clones only, minus some. The sample consists of over 100 clones, roughly 96% of them appearing once. The source material was tumor tissue, sampled from a patient who underwent chemoradiotherapy. All receptors come from a human donor with HPV-associated anogenital cancer. The CDR3 runs from the conserved cysteine through the conserved F or W. Fields, in order: V gene, D gene, J gene, CDR3 protein, CDR3 DNA. D genes are given only for firm matches.

V gene: TRBV5-1; D gene: .; J gene: TRBJ1-5; CDR3 protein: CASSLAGGGNQPQHF; CDR3 DNA: TGCGCCAGCAGCTTGGCCGGGGGGGGAAATCAGCCCCAGCATTTT
V gene: TRBV6-5; D gene: TRBD1; J gene: TRBJ2-1; CDR3 protein: CASSYGGQGGDEQFF; CDR3 DNA: TGTGCCAGCAGTTACGGGGGACAGGGGGGGGATGAGCAGTTCTTC